This T cell receptor (beta chain) was sequenced for a study of T cells in tuberculosis. Study-wide context: T cells were selected with CD1B tetramers loaded with glucose monomycolate. In South Africa, adults with active tuberculosis were compared with IGRA-negative and latently infected IGRA-positive adolescents. Blood was taken before or within 7 days of anti-tuberculosis therapy.

Time point specified: new active TB diagnosis, blood taken before or within 7 days of starting treatment. A note on this clone: The antigen is undetermined.

TCRdb's table, derived via immunoSEQ multiplex PCR, lists solely in-frame clones and lacks some. The sample has tens of thousands of clones; 91% are singletons. Germline V gene data show CDR1 as MNHEY and CDR2 as SVGAGI. Trimming removed 5 bases from V and 6 bases from J; junction bases left unmatched: 2. The CDR3 extends over 15 amino acids. Whole-study findings and limits: Active tuberculosis patients had shorter CDR3-alpha; the beta difference was nonsignificant.

Material: PBMCs, obtained at tuberculosis diagnosis. This TCR came from an adult with tuberculosis. The chain carries TRBV6-5 and TRBJ2-1, with 15 bases matching TRBD2. Here the CDR3 DNA reads TGTGCCAGCAGTCGGACTAGCGGGGGGGCCAATGAGCAGTTCTTC. This encodes CASSRTSGGANEQFF.